Given below is one T cell receptor beta chain in context. Its cognate antigen has yet to be identified. No much larger clone exists at a distance of one base, and base qualities are not known. The cohort was made up of 500 to 850 healthy bone marrow donors. All cohort members were sampled while nominally healthy, although unrecorded immune exposures were likely present. The donor was CMV seropositive and was included in the group of some 290 seropositive cohort members. A peripheral blood sample was provided by each donor, and peripheral blood mononuclear cells were used for TCR beta sequencing. The Qiagen DNeasy Blood Extraction Kit was used to extract genomic DNA from the blood cell samples. Receptor amplification or capture employed the immunoSEQ multiplex PCR assay. For the multiplex PCR, a mixture combining 60 forward primers for TCR Vbeta segments and 13 reverse primers for TCR Jbeta segments was used. The CDR3 region of rearranged TCR beta genes was amplified from genomic DNA by a multiplex PCR assay. The Illumina HiSeq System was used to sequence the amplified TCR beta libraries as 87-base-pair reads. Turning to the authors' computational methods: In a later analysis, 80 million or so unique TCR beta chains were counted across the 650 to 700 repertoires, and around 10 million of these chains were shared by at least two donors. Raw reads were error-corrected and collapsed into unique sequences by a nearest-neighbor algorithm in which closely related sequences were merged to remove PCR and sequencing errors. CDR3 sequences were aligned to IMGT reference sequences to assign V, D and J gene segments. For a sequence to be retained, at least a six-nucleotide match to both a V gene segment and a J gene segment was required. A rearrangement was called productive if the CDR3 had no stop codons and remained in frame with V and J, and every other rearrangement was called non-productive. Following IMGT convention, CDR3 was defined as the stretch from the second conserved V-encoded cysteine to the conserved J-encoded phenylalanine. The earlier analysis of 587 of the donors excluded sequences that lacked an unambiguous match to a single V gene segment. An earlier analysis of a few hundred of the donors classified V segments as functional when productive rearrangements were above 56.7% and as segregating when the standard deviation between donors was above 5%. To diagnose cytomegalovirus status from the catalog of TCR beta chain sequences, a statistical classification framework was built. In a later analysis, V and J genes were assigned by comparing TCR nucleotide sequences against IMGT/GENE-DB human TR gene sequences. In a later analysis, CDR3 sequences and most-parsimonious VDJ recombination scenarios were assigned using the TCRdist pipeline. In a later analysis, each TCR beta chain was defined by its CDR3 amino acid sequence together with its V-gene family, and reads lacking a unique V-gene family were excluded. A later analysis removed 450 to 600 highly shared, low-generation-probability nucleotide sequences to deal with suspected cross-contamination and a sequencing artifact. A later analysis calculated a clonal expansion index for each public chain from normalized within-repertoire ranks of inferred template counts. In a later analysis, generation probabilities were computed using a VDJ recombination model fitted to out-of-frame rearrangements, and the results were checked against IGoR. In a later analysis, hypergeometric tests were used to score TCR-TCR, TCR-HLA and TCR-CMV co-occurrence, with a repertoire-size bias correction applied to TCR pairs. A later analysis estimated false discovery rates by permuting HLA or CMV assignments 20 times. In a later analysis, co-occurring TCRs were grouped using DBSCAN, with TCRdist sequence similarity added in when clustering inside HLA-allele-positive subsets. For co-occurrence clustering, repertoires with fewer than 30,000 or more than 120,000 public chains were excluded, along with four to six repertoires with anomalous nucleotide sharing. Sourced from immuneACCESS, this table was stored by TCRdb with only in-frame sequences that have V and J called. A share of the clones is absent; for the studies checked, an unresolved V gene accounts for under half, and the remainder has no known explanation. V, J and clone size were drawn from that table, and D and trimming were deduced from the DNA. This sample holds roughly 98,000 clones; roughly 79% were observed only once. The ten top clones hold approximately 14% of the sample.

The sample originates from a study of cytomegalovirus exposure and HLA in healthy donors (dated by TCRdb to about 2017). For the study in its entirety: According to an earlier analysis of several hundred of the donors, about 179 million T cells yielded over 100 million unique TCR beta sequences and approximately 300 Gb of sequence data. A later analysis re-examined previously published TCR beta repertoires from about 700 donors and added high-resolution HLA genotyping to investigate patterns of TCR occurrence. HLA typing covered class I and class II loci at four-digit resolution. Among over 350 genotyped donors of the cohort, an average of roughly 240,000 unique TCR beta nucleotide sequences were sequenced per donor, around 20% of them non-productive. Of the 350 to 400 genotyped donors, 65% to 90% fell in the genetic ancestry cluster associated with self-reported Caucasian donors. Donor age, sex, ethnicity and CMV serostatus were compiled alongside the repertoire data. Every repertoire in the discovery cohort had been generated on one and the same sequencing platform. Approximately 330 gigabases of sequencing data and around 85 million unique TCR sequences made up an early release that covered 500 to 700 HLA-typed donors. The study profiled the T cell repertoires of some 610 subjects by immunosequencing and related them to cytomegalovirus serostatus. About five DR-DQ haplotypes were treated as single units for association and clustering because of strong linkage in the cohort. Rather than using new phenotypic data, the later analysis identified candidate immune exposures from TCR beta sequences and from how often those sequences occurred across donors. In an earlier analysis of a few hundred of the donors, high-throughput TCR beta sequencing was used to judge whether each TCR beta V gene segment behaved as functional or pseudogenic. The number of donors typed differed by locus, with 629-630 for A, B, C, DRB1 and DQB1, roughly 550 for DQA1, under 610 for DPA1, and some 470 for DPB1. The study aimed to test whether cataloging public T cell receptors could reveal signatures of past pathogen exposure. A later genetic analysis took genome-wide SNP genotypes for about 60% of the roughly 670 donors and used that subset as a discovery cohort. In addition to the first cohort of about 650 subjects, a separate validation cohort of under 150 different subjects was used. High-throughput TCR immunosequencing, statistical association of individual TCRs with disease status, and machine learning were combined to predict cytomegalovirus infection status. General study outcomes and caveats: HLA typing was unavailable for some donors at each locus, so association tests used only the typed subset. In a later analysis, HLA-associated TCR beta chains were found to be more clonally expanded and to have lower generation probabilities than equally common non-associated chains. According to the authors, the approach could potentially be generalized to other disease states and immunological phenotypes. Strong co-occurrence of HLA alleles, especially DR and DQ, made assigning TCR associations to individual alleles difficult. In a later analysis, around 17,000 TCR beta sequences were associated with specific HLA alleles at a false discovery rate of 0.05. A few of the identified cytomegalovirus-associated TCR beta chains were confirmed in vitro to be specific for cytomegalovirus antigens. According to a later genetic analysis, donors in an Asian-associated ancestry cluster had fewer N-insertions in productive TCRs than the approximately 630-donor mean. A group of highly shared sequence variants was considered likely to be a technical artifact of the sequencing pipeline. Cytomegalovirus status was reported to be diagnosed by the classifier with high specificity and sensitivity in both the original and validation cohorts. A later genetic analysis associated a missense DCLRE1C variant with V-gene and J-gene trimming of TCR beta chains, and an independent cohort replicated the association. Correlated functional status among segregating V segments might reflect linkage disequilibrium, but an unknown experimental factor could not be ruled out. The only immune exposure information available for the cohort was CMV serostatus. According to a later analysis, TCR association rates differed among HLA loci, with DRB1 alleles showing the most associated TCRs and HLA-C alleles showing the fewest. In an earlier analysis of approximately 590 of the donors, most TCR beta V segments were observed in productive rearrangements about 87% or about 30% of the time, broadly matching IMGT annotations. Some IMGT-functional V segments, including TRBV6-2 and TRBV6-3, could not be told apart with the 87-base-pair reads, so those segments were excluded. Across donors, most TCR sequences were observed very rarely, whereas some public TCRs were present in many individuals. A later analysis reported that several top co-occurrence clusters appeared linked to parvovirus B19, influenza, CMV and Epstein-Barr virus. The presence/absence analyses assumed that sequencing depth was roughly uniform across donors, and that assumption may not be true. A further reported finding was that TCR beta sequences accurately predicted the HLA-A and HLA-B alleles for most subjects in the first cohort. The cohort was sequenced for TCR beta chains only, and without alpha or paired-chain data the features that could be detected were limited. A later analysis found that most CMV-associated TCR beta chains appeared HLA-restricted, with HLA associations seemingly driven largely by CMV exposure. Because counts were too low, seventeen rarely observed V segments, including chromosome 9 orphons, were excluded from the earlier analysis of 587 of the donors. The study gave a list of 150 to 200 TCR beta chains associated with cytomegalovirus.

The CDR3 sequence holds 19 residues, the cysteine and phenylalanine included. The DNA shown is the 57-base CDR3, in frame from base 1. The germline V gene supplies CDR1 SGHRS and CDR2 YFSETQ. Germline trimming amounts to 4 bases on V and 5 bases on J, with 21 as the count of junction bases outside the gene matches. The receptor comes from a woman between 65 and 79 years old in good health and CMV-seropositive. The sequence is built from TRBV5-1 and TRBJ2-7, and TRBD2 matches 10 of the central bases. The specimen was PBMCs. The sequenced DNA: TGCGCCAGCAGCCCTTTAGCCCGCCGGGCTAGCGGGAGTTTTCACGAGCAGTACTTC. This translates into CASSPLARRASGSFHEQYF.